The rows below give T cell receptor beta chains drawn from one sample of a study of T cell responses to AZD1222 COVID-19 vaccine. Data came from immunoSEQ multiplex PCR; TCRdb stores just in-frame clones and leaves some out. The repertoire holds 75,000 to 80,000 clones, with around three quarters as singletons. Sequences were derived from peripheral blood, sampled 28 days after the second dose of the MenACWY control vaccine. These receptors were taken from an adult who received the MenACWY meningococcal vaccine as a control. Both conserved end residues are part of each CDR3. The D gene is left open where the match is weak. Part of the rows lack a size; the others show once, few, many or a class for expanded clones.

v_call: TRBV5-1; j_call: TRBJ2-3; d_call: TRBD1; clone_size: once; cdr3_nt: TGCGCCAGCAGCCCCGGACAGGGAACGGATACGCAGTATTTT; cdr3_aa: CASSPGQGTDTQYF
v_call: TRBV2; j_call: TRBJ2-3; d_call: NA; clone_size: NA; cdr3_nt: TGTGCCAGCAGTGATGTATTCACTAGCTCTACGCAGTATTTT; cdr3_aa: CASSDVFTSSTQYF
v_call: TRBV12-3/TRBV12-4; j_call: TRBJ2-5; d_call: NA; clone_size: NA; cdr3_nt: TGTGCCAGCAGTTCCCGGGGGTCCCAGTACTTC; cdr3_aa: CASSSRGSQYF
v_call: TRBV28; j_call: TRBJ1-2; d_call: NA; clone_size: NA; cdr3_nt: TGTGCCAGCAGTCCAGACTGGGTCTCTGGCTACACCTTC; cdr3_aa: CASSPDWVSGYTF
v_call: TRBV28; j_call: TRBJ2-3; d_call: TRBD2; clone_size: NA; cdr3_nt: TGTGCCAGCAGGGGGACTAGCGGGAGCACAGATACGCAGTATTTT; cdr3_aa: CASRGTSGSTDTQYF
v_call: TRBV6-6; j_call: TRBJ2-5; d_call: NA; clone_size: once; cdr3_nt: TGTGCCAGCAGCCTTAAATCGGAGACCCAGTACTTC; cdr3_aa: CASSLKSETQYF
v_call: TRBV4-2; j_call: TRBJ2-5; d_call: NA; clone_size: NA; cdr3_nt: TGTGCCAGCAGCCAAGTGTCGGGAGAGACCCAGTACTTC; cdr3_aa: CASSQVSGETQYF
v_call: TRBV6-5; j_call: TRBJ2-1; d_call: TRBD2; clone_size: NA; cdr3_nt: TGTGCCAGCGGGATCGAAGCGGGAGCAGTCGGGGGGAAGTTCTTC; cdr3_aa: CASGIEAGAVGGKFF
v_call: TRBV18; j_call: TRBJ1-6; d_call: NA; clone_size: NA; cdr3_nt: TGTGCCAGCTCACGAGGCGAGGGGGTAGGATCACCCCTCCACTTT; cdr3_aa: CASSRGEGVGSPLHF
v_call: TRBV3-1/TRBV3-2; j_call: TRBJ1-4; d_call: TRBD1; clone_size: few; cdr3_nt: TGTGCCAGCAGCCAAAAGGACAGGGGAGGTGAAAAACTGTTTTTT; cdr3_aa: CASSQKDRGGEKLFF
v_call: TRBV19; j_call: TRBJ2-1; d_call: NA; clone_size: NA; cdr3_nt: TGTGCCAGTAGTATGGGATATTCCTACAATGAGCAGTTCTTC; cdr3_aa: CASSMGYSYNEQFF
v_call: TRBV11-2; j_call: TRBJ2-7; d_call: NA; clone_size: NA; cdr3_nt: TGTGCCAGCAGCTTAGATTCGACAGCCTACGAGCAGTACTTC; cdr3_aa: CASSLDSTAYEQYF
v_call: TRBV24-1; j_call: TRBJ1-5; d_call: NA; clone_size: NA; cdr3_nt: TGTGCCACCTTCTTACATCAGCCCCAGCATTTT; cdr3_aa: CATFLHQPQHF
v_call: TRBV30; j_call: TRBJ1-6; d_call: NA; clone_size: NA; cdr3_nt: TGTGCCTGGAGTCGGGGGGAAGGGTCACCCCTCCACTTT; cdr3_aa: CAWSRGEGSPLHF
v_call: TRBV6-1; j_call: TRBJ1-5; d_call: NA; clone_size: NA; cdr3_nt: TGTGCCAGCAGCTGGGCAGGGGACGGCGCAGGGCCCCAGCATTTT; cdr3_aa: CASSWAGDGAGPQHF
v_call: TRBV11-1; j_call: TRBJ2-3; d_call: TRBD2; clone_size: NA; cdr3_nt: TGTGCCAGCAGCCCCAGACTAGCGGGAGGGGATACGCAGTATTTT; cdr3_aa: CASSPRLAGGDTQYF
v_call: TRBV6-5; j_call: TRBJ1-2; d_call: TRBD1; clone_size: NA; cdr3_nt: TGTGCCAGCTTAATCCGGGACAGGGCCTATGGCTACACCTTC; cdr3_aa: CASLIRDRAYGYTF
v_call: TRBV10-3; j_call: TRBJ1-2; d_call: NA; clone_size: few; cdr3_nt: TGTGCCATCAGTGCGTGGAAGTTAAACCACCGCCCGTCGGAGGGCTACACCTTC; cdr3_aa: CAISAWKLNHRPSEGYTF
v_call: TRBV6-2/TRBV6-3; j_call: TRBJ2-7; d_call: NA; clone_size: many; cdr3_nt: TGTGCCAGCAGTCAAACTAGTCGCGAGCAGTACTTC; cdr3_aa: CASSQTSREQYF
v_call: TRBV6-5; j_call: TRBJ1-4; d_call: NA; clone_size: NA; cdr3_nt: TGTGCCACTCGAGTCGGGTGGGGCAATGAAAAACTGTTTTTT; cdr3_aa: CATRVGWGNEKLFF
v_call: TRBV5-6; j_call: TRBJ1-4; d_call: NA; clone_size: NA; cdr3_nt: TGTGCCAGCAGCTTGGGGGACATCGGACGAGGTGAAAAACTGTTTTTT; cdr3_aa: CASSLGDIGRGEKLFF
v_call: TRBV6-5; j_call: TRBJ2-7; d_call: TRBD2; clone_size: NA; cdr3_nt: TGTGCCACCCAGGGACTAGCGGGAGACTACGAGCAGTACTTC; cdr3_aa: CATQGLAGDYEQYF
v_call: TRBV2; j_call: TRBJ2-2; d_call: NA; clone_size: NA; cdr3_nt: TGTGCCAGCCTTTTGACCGCGGACACCGGGGAGCTGTTTTTT; cdr3_aa: CASLLTADTGELFF
v_call: TRBV28; j_call: TRBJ1-1; d_call: NA; clone_size: NA; cdr3_nt: TGTGCCAGCAGTTTAGTCCGAGGAACTGAAGCTTTCTTT; cdr3_aa: CASSLVRGTEAFF
v_call: TRBV2; j_call: TRBJ2-7; d_call: NA; clone_size: few; cdr3_nt: TGTGCCAGCACTGGCGACTCCTACGAGCAGTACTTC; cdr3_aa: CASTGDSYEQYF
v_call: TRBV28; j_call: TRBJ1-2; d_call: NA; clone_size: NA; cdr3_nt: TGTGCCAGCATTACCTCTAGGGGGGTCTATGGCTACACCTTC; cdr3_aa: CASITSRGVYGYTF
v_call: TRBV10-3; j_call: TRBJ1-2; d_call: NA; clone_size: NA; cdr3_nt: TGTGCCATCACTCCGGCCAGGGAAGGAAGCTATGGCTACACCTTC; cdr3_aa: CAITPAREGSYGYTF
v_call: TRBV2; j_call: TRBJ2-7; d_call: NA; clone_size: NA; cdr3_nt: TGTGCCAGCAGTGTAGCGGCCTCCTACGAGCAGTACTTC; cdr3_aa: CASSVAASYEQYF